One sample yielded the 20 T cell receptor beta chains listed below, sequenced in a study of T cells in Graves' hyperthyroidism and ophthalmopathy. Amplified TCR beta CDR3 regions came from RNA transcripts. The HTBI primer set drove a first-round RT-PCR of the TCR CDR3. TCRdb analysed the multiplex PCR reads with MiXCR anew, one entry per CDR3 protein. The sample contains about 420,000 distinct CDR3 sequences, roughly an eighth of which appear only once. Sample: blood. These TCRs come from a woman under 30 with Graves' hyperthyroidism.

This clonotype came up many times. V is TRBV12-3 or TRBV12-4 and J is TRBJ2-1; possibly TRBD2 for D (5 bases). The germline V and J ends were trimmed by 9 bases and 9 bases, with 12 bases remaining between them. This CDR3 contains 11 residues. The CDR3 loop reads CASRSSGEQFF. The CDR3, as DNA: TGTGCCAGTAGATCCAGCGGTGAGCAGTTCTTC.

This clonotype came up many times. The chain uses TRBV28 and TRBJ1-5; a possible D gene is TRBD1 (6 bases). The ends were cut back, 2 bases at V and 8 bases at J, with 16 bases in the middle. In germline, CDR1 is MDHEN, CDR2 SYDVKM. The CDR3 length is 15 residues. CDR3 nucleotides: TGTGCCAGCAGTTTAGTTGGCAGGGGCTTGAAGCCCCAGCATTTT. This encodes CASSLVGRGLKPQHF.

This clonotype has just one count. The rearrangement joins TRBV7-2 to TRBJ2-7; 7 bases line up with TRBD2. The J segment lost 5 bases and the V segment lost 1 base, leaving 5 bases of the junction unmatched. CDR1 and CDR2 from the germline V gene are SGHTA and FQGNSA. CDR3 length: 14 residues. As DNA, the CDR3 is TGTGCCAGCAGCTTAGGGCGGGAGATCAACGAGCAGTACTTC. It translates to CASSLGREINEQYF.

This clonotype was seen repeatedly, ten times or more. V and J are TRBV6-1 and TRBJ2-2; 11 bases align to TRBD2. V was clipped by 4 bases and J by 3 bases; unmatched bases: 1. There are 15 residues in the CDR3. Germline V gene sequence: CDR1 MNHNS, CDR2 SASEGT. CDR3 loop: CASSVLAGDTGELFF. In DNA, the CDR3 is TGTGCCAGCAGTGTACTAGCGGGAGACACCGGGGAGCTGTTTTTT.

This clonotype was seen repeatedly, ten times or more. The V call is TRBV6-2 or TRBV6-3, the J call TRBJ2-3; D gene unclear. Trimming took off 2 bases at V and 3 bases at J, with 9 bases between the two ends. This CDR3 has 14 amino acids. In germline, CDR1 is MNHEY, CDR2 SVGEGT. The CDR3 reads CASSYVSITDTQYF. The CDR3, as DNA: TGTGCCAGCAGTTACGTGTCTATAACAGATACGCAGTATTTT.

This sequence joins TRBV19 and TRBJ2-1; D not certain. CDR1 is LNHDA and CDR2 is SQIVND in the germline V gene (reference sequence). CDR3 length equals 14 residues. V was cut by 0 bases and J by 10 bases, with 13 bases left in between. The CDR3 DNA is TGTGCCAGTAGTATAGATCCGGTGGTTGCCGAGCAGTTCTTC. It is translated as CASSIDPVVAEQFF. Filled out from reference TRBV19 and TRBJ2-1, the complete variable domain reads DGGITQSPKYLFRKEGQNVTLSCEQNLNHDAMYWYRQDPGQGLRLIYYSQIVNDFQKGDIAEGYSVSREKKESFPLTVTSAQKNPTAFYLCASSIDPVVAEQFFGPGTRLTVL.

There are a few counts of this clonotype. The chain carries TRBV20-1 and TRBJ1-2, with 7 bases fitting TRBD1. Losses at the gene ends were 3 bases for V and 5 bases for J; bases not matched to a gene: 9. The CDR3 has 14 residues. Germline V lookup: CDR1 DFQATT, CDR2 SNEGSKA (reference sequence). The CDR3 nucleotides read TGCAGTGCTAGTAGCCAGGGGGTTTGGTATGGCTACACCTTC. This gives the protein CSASSQGVWYGYTF.

The table lists this clonotype with many counts. V usage is TRBV19 and J usage is TRBJ2-5; D unclear. Trimming removed 6 bases at V and 2 bases at J, with 4 bases between. Germline V gene data show CDR1 as LNHDA and CDR2 as SQIVND (reference sequence). CDR3 length: 11 residues. The CDR3 loop is CASRSQETQYF. The CDR3 DNA follows: TGTGCCAGTAGAAGTCAAGAGACCCAGTACTTC.

This clonotype was found many times. This sequence joins TRBV6-1 and TRBJ2-5, with 7 bases lining up with TRBD2. Germline CDR1 MNHNS, CDR2 SASEGT. V was clipped by 5 bases and J by 5 bases; unmatched bases: 17. This CDR3 is 17 amino acids long. The CDR3 coding sequence is TGTGCCAGCAGTAACCTCGGTGGCGCGGGAGCAGGGGAGACCCAGTACTTC. Translated, it gives CASSNLGGAGAGETQYF.

This clonotype was recorded at least ten times. The chain joins TRBV6-1 to TRBJ2-7; the D is unclear. This CDR3 spans 14 amino acids. Germline V gene lookup returns CDR1 MNHNS and CDR2 SASEGT. V lost 4 bases to trimming and J lost 4 bases, with 14 bases between them. CDR3 sequence (DNA): TGTGCCAGCAGTGCCCCGTACAGAACGTACGAGCAGTACTTC. Its protein is CASSAPYRTYEQYF.

Ten or more counts support this clonotype. This chain links TRBV20-1 with TRBJ1-4; D uncertain. Per germline, CDR1 DFQATT and CDR2 SNEGSKA (reference sequence). The CDR3 is made up of 13 amino acids. Deletions cut 6 bases from V and 7 bases from J, with 15 bases between. The CDR3 nucleotides are TGCAGTGCCACCGAGGGCGATGGTGAAAAACTGTTTTTT. Translated, it gives CSATEGDGEKLFF.

In this sample, this clonotype turned up many times. This rearrangement joins TRBV3-1 to TRBJ1-6, with D unresolved. CDR1 is LGHDT and CDR2 is YNNKEL in the germline V gene (reference sequence). This CDR3 is 13 amino acids long. The V end lost 1 base, the J end lost 10 bases, and 8 bases lay between the germline ends. CDR3: CASSQVEGSPLHF. CDR3 DNA sequence: TGTGCCAGCAGCCAAGTTGAAGGATCACCCCTCCACTTT. The complete variable domain, with remaining parts taken from reference TRBV3-1 and TRBJ1-6, reads DTAVSQTPKYLVTQMGNDKSIKCEQNLGHDTMYWYKQDSKKFLKIMFSYNNKELIINETVPNRFSPKSPDKAHLNLHINSLELGDSAVYFCASSQVEGSPLHFGNGTRLTVT.

In its sample, this clonotype was seen many times. The chain employs TRBV11-2 and TRBJ2-1, with 9 bases identical to TRBD2. Germline loops: CDR1 SGHAT, CDR2 FQNNGV. J lost 7 bases, V lost 5 bases, and 6 bases had no gene match. The CDR3 sequence is 14 residues long. The CDR3 protein is CASSRASGKNEQFF. The CDR3 region has the DNA TGTGCCAGCAGCCGGGCTAGCGGGAAAAATGAGCAGTTCTTC. The variable domain in full, completed from reference TRBV11-2 and TRBJ2-1, reads EAGVAQSPRYKIIEKRQSVAFWCNPISGHATLYWYQQILGQGPKLLIQFQNNGVVDDSQLPKDRFSAERLKGVDSTLKIQPAKLEDSAVYLCASSRASGKNEQFFGPGTRLTVL.

Of note for this clonotype: Possible read error: a much larger clone is one base away. Here the CDR3 omits its conserved ending phenylalanine or tryptophan, so a read error is the likely source. J is TRBJ1-6 and V is TRBV18, with D perhaps TRBD1 (6 bases). Looked up from germline, CDR1 is KGHSH and CDR2 is LQKENI. V was pared by 10 bases and J by 14 bases, with 21 bases between. The CDR3 is 13 amino acids. CDR3 sequence reads: CATQTGPSAALHL. The DNA for the CDR3 is TGTGCCACCCAGACAGGCCCCTCGGCGGCCCTCCACCTT.

This clonotype was recorded many times. The rearrangement uses TRBV15 and TRBJ1-1; possible D gene TRBD1, 6 bases. CDR1 is LNHNV, CDR2 YYDKDF, per germline (reference sequence). The germline V and J ends were trimmed by 0 bases and 2 bases, with 10 bases remaining between them. The CDR3 spans 15 residues. CDR3 loop: CATSRERTANTEAFF. In DNA form, the CDR3 reads TGTGCCACCAGCAGAGAGCGGACAGCCAACACTGAAGCTTTCTTT.

The V and J genes are TRBV20-1 and TRBJ1-3; 8 nucleotides align to TRBD1. The length of the CDR3 is 14 residues. J was trimmed by 8 bases and V by 1 base; bases with no gene match: 7. Germline V gives CDR1 DFQATT, CDR2 SNEGSKA (reference sequence). CDR3 nucleotide sequence: TGCAGTGCTAGAGGGGGACAGGAGGCACACACCATATATTTT. The encoded protein is CSARGGQEAHTIYF.

This clonotype was observed a handful of times. The J gene is TRBJ2-1, the V gene TRBV9, with TRBD2 identical over 8 bases. From germline, CDR1 is SGDLS and CDR2 YYNGEE. CDR3 length: 15 residues. The V and J ends lost 0 bases and 4 bases, in that order; junction bases with no gene match: 3. Here the CDR3 DNA reads TGTGCCAGCAGCGTAGAGGTAGCGGGATACAATGAGCAGTTCTTC. Protein product: CASSVEVAGYNEQFF.

Comment on this clonotype: Just one base apart from a much larger clone, this may be a read error. The J gene is TRBJ2-3, the V gene TRBV3-1; D not certain. Germline V CDR1 and CDR2: LGHDT, YNNKEL (reference sequence). The CDR3 has 13 amino acids. The DNA for the CDR3 is TGTGCCAGCGGCCAAGAATGGGGAGATACGCAGTATTTT. As protein: CASGQEWGDTQYF.

This clonotype has a count of ten or more. This chain joins TRBV12-3 or TRBV12-4 and TRBJ2-1; D unresolved. The V end was cut by 6 bases, the J end by 7 bases, with 13 bases between. This CDR3 is 13 amino acids long. Here the CDR3 DNA reads TGTGCCAGCAGCCGAACTCGAGTGAATGAGCAGTTCTTC. Translated: CASSRTRVNEQFF.

This clonotype was counted at least ten times. This chain links TRBV20-1 with TRBJ2-1; TRBD2 matches 7 bases. V trimming: 6 bases; J trimming: 7 bases; junction bases outside the gene matches: 15. Germline CDR1 is DFQATT and CDR2 is SNEGSKA (reference sequence). The CDR3 is made up of 15 amino acids. The CDR3 spells CSADSGEGFRNEQFF. The DNA for the CDR3 is TGCAGTGCCGATTCGGGGGAGGGCTTTAGGAATGAGCAGTTCTTC.